This T cell receptor beta chain was sequenced during a study of response to subunit inactivated influenza vaccine. Whole-study findings and limits: The authors offered the suggestion that each seasonal influenza vaccination recruits few new T cells.

With regard to this clonotype: No antigen is known for it.

The length of the CDR3 is 16 residues. Germline values: CDR1 SGHVS, CDR2 FQNEAQ. V shed 5 bases and J shed 2 bases, with 19 bases lying between them. TCRdb reprocessed the RT-PCR reads with MiXCR, giving one entry per CDR3 protein. Of almost 250,000 distinct CDR3 sequences detected, more than 10% appear once; the ten largest clones hold over 6.5%. This receptor was identified in a middle-aged man who received an inactivated influenza vaccine. Sequenced material: non-naive T cells sorted from PBMCs, taken roughly 2 weeks before vaccination. The chain has TRBV7-8 and TRBJ2-7, with D possibly called TRBD1 or TRBD2 (5 bases each). Here the CDR3 DNA reads TGTGCCAGCAGCCCACGCTTGGGACGGGAAACCTACGAGCAGTACTTC. It is translated as CASSPRLGRETYEQYF. The full variable domain, in which reference TRBV7-8 and TRBJ2-7 provide the parts outside the CDR3, is GAGVSQSPRYKVAKRGQDVALRCDPISGHVSLFWYQQALGQGPEFLTYFQNEAQLDKSGLPSDRFFAERPEGSVSTLKIQRTQQEDSAVYLCASSPRLGRETYEQYFGPGTRLTVT.